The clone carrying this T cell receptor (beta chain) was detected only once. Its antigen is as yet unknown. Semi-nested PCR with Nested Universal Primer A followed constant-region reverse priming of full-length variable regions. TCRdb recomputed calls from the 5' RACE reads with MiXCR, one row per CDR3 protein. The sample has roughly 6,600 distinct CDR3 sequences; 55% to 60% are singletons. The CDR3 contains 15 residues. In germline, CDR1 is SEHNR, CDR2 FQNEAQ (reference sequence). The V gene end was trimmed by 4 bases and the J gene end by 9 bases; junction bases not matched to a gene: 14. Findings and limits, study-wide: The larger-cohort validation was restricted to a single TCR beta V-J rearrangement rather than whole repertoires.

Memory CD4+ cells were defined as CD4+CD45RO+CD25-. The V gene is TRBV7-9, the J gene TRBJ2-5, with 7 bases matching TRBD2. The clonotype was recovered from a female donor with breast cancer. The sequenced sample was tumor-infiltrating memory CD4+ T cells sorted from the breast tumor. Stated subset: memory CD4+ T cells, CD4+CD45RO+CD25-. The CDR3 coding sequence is TGTGCCAGCAGCTCGGAACCGGGACTACGGAAGTCCCAGTACTTC. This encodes CASSSEPGLRKSQYF.